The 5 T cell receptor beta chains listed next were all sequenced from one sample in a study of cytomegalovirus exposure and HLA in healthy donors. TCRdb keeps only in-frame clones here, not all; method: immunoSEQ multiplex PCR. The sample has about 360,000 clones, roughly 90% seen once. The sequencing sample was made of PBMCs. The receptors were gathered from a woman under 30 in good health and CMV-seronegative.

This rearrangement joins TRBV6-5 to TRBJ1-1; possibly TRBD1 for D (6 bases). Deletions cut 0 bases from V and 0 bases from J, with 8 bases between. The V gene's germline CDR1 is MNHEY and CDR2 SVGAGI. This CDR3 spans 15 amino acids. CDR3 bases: TGTGCCAGCAGTTACTCGACAGGATTGAACACTGAAGCTTTCTTT. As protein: CASSYSTGLNTEAFF.

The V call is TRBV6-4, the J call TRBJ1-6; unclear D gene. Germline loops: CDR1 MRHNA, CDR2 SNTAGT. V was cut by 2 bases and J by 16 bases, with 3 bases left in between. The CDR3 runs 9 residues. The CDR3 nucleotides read TGTGCCAGCAGTGACCAGCTCCACTTT. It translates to CASSDQLHF.

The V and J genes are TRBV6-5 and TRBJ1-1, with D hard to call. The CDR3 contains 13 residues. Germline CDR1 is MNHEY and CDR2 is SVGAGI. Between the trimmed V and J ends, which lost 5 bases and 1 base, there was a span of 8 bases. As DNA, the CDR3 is TGTGCCAGCAGTACCGGGAAGAACACTGAAGCTTTCTTT. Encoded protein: CASSTGKNTEAFF.

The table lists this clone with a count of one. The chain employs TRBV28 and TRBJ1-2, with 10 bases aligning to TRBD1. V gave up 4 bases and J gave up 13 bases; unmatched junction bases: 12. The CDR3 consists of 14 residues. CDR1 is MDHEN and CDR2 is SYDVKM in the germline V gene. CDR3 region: CASSSLPTGGGPTF. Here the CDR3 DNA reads TGTGCCAGCAGTTCCCTGCCGACAGGGGGCGGTCCCACCTTC.

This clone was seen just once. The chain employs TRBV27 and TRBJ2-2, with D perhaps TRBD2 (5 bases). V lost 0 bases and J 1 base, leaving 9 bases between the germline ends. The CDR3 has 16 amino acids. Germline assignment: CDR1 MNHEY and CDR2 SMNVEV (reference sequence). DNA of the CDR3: TGTGCCAGCAGTTTATCGGTAGCGAGGAACACCGGGGAGCTGTTTTTT. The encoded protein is CASSLSVARNTGELFF.